The 4 T cell receptor beta chains in this list originate from one sample, sequenced in a study of beta chain features in type 1 diabetes. Study-level points and caveats: A moderate, significant TCRB CDR3 shortening appeared in type 1 diabetes across four CD4+ subsets.

Expressed TCRB transcripts were sequenced after all isolated RNA was converted to cDNA. Clones were read by immunoSEQ multiplex PCR, and TCRdb kept only the in-frame ones, dropping some. Of 200,000 to 300,000 clones detected, approximately 20% appear once; the ten largest clones hold 0.028%. Their target antigens are unknown. The sample comprised naive CD4+ T cells from blood. The receptors come from a woman aged 40 to 50 with type 1 diabetes.

This clone occurred a few times. This chain uses TRBV2 with TRBJ2-1; 13 nucleotides agree with TRBD2. After removal of 6 bases from V and 6 bases from J, the junction contained 2 bases not matched to a gene. Per germline, CDR1 SNHLY and CDR2 FYNNEI. CDR3 size: 14 residues. CDR3 sequence (DNA): TGTGCCAGCAGCAGACTAGCGGGGGGCAATGAGCAGTTCTTC. Amino acids: CASSRLAGGNEQFF.

This clone was recorded a few times. The chain couples TRBV9 to TRBJ1-5; D gene ambiguous. V was pared by 0 bases and J by 5 bases, with 9 bases between. The CDR3 sequence is 14 residues long. In germline, CDR1 is SGDLS, CDR2 YYNGEE. CDR3 in DNA: TGTGCCAGCAGCGTAGGTGGTCGAGATCAGCCCCAGCATTTT. Protein: CASSVGGRDQPQHF.

The genes are TRBV6-5 and TRBJ2-7, with D tentatively TRBD2 (5 bases). V was clipped by 8 bases and J by 1 base, with 15 bases between them. Germline CDR1 reads MNHEY; CDR2 reads SVGAGI. The CDR3 is 14 amino acids. As DNA, the CDR3 is TGTGCCAGCGCCGACGGAGGAACATCCTACGAGCAGTACTTC. This translates into CASADGGTSYEQYF.

V usage is TRBV9 and J usage is TRBJ1-1; D unresolved. The germline V and J ends were trimmed by 0 bases and 1 base, with 7 bases remaining between them. Germline V CDR1 and CDR2: SGDLS, YYNGEE. This CDR3 region has 14 residues. The CDR3 spells CASSVVAGNTEAFF. The CDR3, as DNA: TGTGCCAGCAGCGTAGTGGCGGGGAACACTGAAGCTTTCTTT.